This T cell receptor (beta chain) was captured by sequencing in a study of breast tumors, draining lymph nodes, adjacent tissues. Study observations and caveats: Tumor repertoires ranked between lymph nodes and nontumor tissue in diversity, with V and J gene preferences.

This clonotype was found many times. What it binds is not known. Germline CDR1 reads MNHEY; CDR2 reads SVGAGI. V shed 0 bases and J shed 4 bases, with 18 bases lying between them. This CDR3 has 17 residues. Each CDR3 protein gets one entry after TCRdb re-called the multiplex PCR reads with MiXCR. This table has some 100,000 distinct CDR3 sequences, 21% appearing once. Samples came from axillary lymph nodes draining the breast cancer. The sequenced material came from axillary lymph node tissue. This TCR was recovered from a female donor with breast cancer. Some clones in this sample may be carry-over from other donors' samples. V is TRBV6-5 and J is TRBJ1-2; D gene unclear. CDR3 coding DNA: TGTGCCAGCAGTTACTCGATAATGGGCGGGCAGGCCTATGGCTACACCTTC. Protein sequence: CASSYSIMGGQAYGYTF.